The 17 T cell receptor beta chains below all came from one sample that was sequenced in a study of T cells in tuberculosis (dated by TCRdb to 2017 to 2018). The sample's time point label, in plain terms: new active TB diagnosis, blood taken before or within 7 days of starting treatment. Library generation was performed with the immunoSEQ multiplex PCR assay. As stored in TCRdb, this immuneACCESS dataset retains in-frame rearrangements with V and J assigned. A fraction of the clones does not appear; measured against another copy, unresolved V genes explain less than half of the discrepancy, and the remainder lacks a known reason. This sample is represented by more than 35,000 clones; roughly 94% of them were singletons. The top ten constitute around 4.7% of the sample. The specimen comprised PBMCs, sampled at tuberculosis diagnosis. The source of these receptors is an adult with tuberculosis.

The chain is built from TRBV4-1 and TRBJ1-4; unclear D gene. The CDR3 is made up of 15 amino acids. V was trimmed by 1 base and J by 4 bases, leaving 10 bases between them. CDR1 and CDR2 from the germline V gene are MGHRA and YSYEKL. This chain's CDR3 is CASSQVPEGNEKLFF. The CDR3, as DNA: TGCGCCAGCAGCCAAGTCCCGGAGGGTAATGAAAAACTGTTTTTT.

The V call is TRBV5-5, the J call TRBJ2-7; D remains ambiguous. Germline V gene lookup returns CDR1 SGHKS and CDR2 YYEKEE (reference sequence). This CDR3 has 15 amino acids. V lost 1 base and J 4 bases, leaving 15 bases between the germline ends. This chain's CDR3 is CASSLKETGVYEQYF. Here the CDR3 DNA reads TGTGCCAGCAGCTTGAAAGAAACTGGTGTTTACGAGCAGTACTTC.

Worth noting for this clone: One end of the junction does not line up with germline, which may come from a read error. This chain joins TRBV4-3 and TRBJ2-2; tentatively, D is TRBD2 (5 bases). Germline CDR1 is LGHNA and CDR2 is YSLEER. The CDR3 is made up of 15 amino acids. For the CDR3, the DNA is TGCGCCAGCAGACAAGATCTCGGGGACACCGGGGAGCTGTTTTTT. The encoded protein is CASRQDLGDTGELFF.

As DNA, the CDR3 is TGCGCCAGCAGCTTGGGACAGAGTTTGAGCACAGATACGCAGTATTTT. It yields the protein CASSLGQSLSTDTQYF. The chain is built from TRBV5-1 and TRBJ2-3; D possibly corresponds to TRBD1 (5 bases). Germline V gives CDR1 SGHRS, CDR2 YFSETQ. The CDR3 runs 16 residues. Trimming left V 0 bases short and J 0 bases short, with 11 bases between.

The V call is TRBV5-1, the J call TRBJ1-1; tentative D call: TRBD1 (6 bases). V shed 2 bases and J shed 10 bases, with 21 bases lying between them. Per the germline V gene, CDR1 is SGHRS and CDR2 is YFSETQ. CDR3 length: 15 residues. This CDR3 reads CASSFQRLTGSSAFF. The DNA for the CDR3 is TGCGCCAGCAGCTTTCAACGACTAACAGGGAGCTCAGCTTTCTTT.

This chain connects TRBV5-8 to TRBJ2-5; 8 nucleotides agree with TRBD2. This CDR3 is built from 15 residues. Per germline, CDR1 SGHTS and CDR2 YDEGEE. V lost 6 bases and J lost 5; bases outside the gene matches: 12. The CDR3: CASNRGGGVQETQYF. The CDR3 bases are TGTGCCAGCAATCGGGGGGGAGGGGTACAGGAGACCCAGTACTTC.

This clone was seen a single time. This rearrangement joins TRBV2 to TRBJ2-2, with D possibly TRBD1 on 7 matching bases. Germline assignment: CDR1 SNHLY and CDR2 FYNNEI. The CDR3 spans 14 residues. The V gene lost 6 bases and the J gene lost 5 bases, with 13 bases spanning the gap. The CDR3 DNA sequence: TGTGCCAGCAGCGGACAGGCGGGGACCGGGGAGCTGTTTTTT. It is translated as CASSGQAGTGELFF.

The chain employs TRBV11-2 and TRBJ1-1; tentative D call: TRBD1 (6 bases). The germline V gene encodes CDR1 SGHAT and CDR2 FQNNGV. This CDR3 is built from 13 residues. V lost 5 bases, J lost 4 bases, and 11 bases lay in between. CDR3 residues: CASSPPGATEAFF. CDR3 bases: TGTGCCAGCAGCCCCCCAGGGGCCACTGAAGCTTTCTTT.

The chain has TRBV5-1 and TRBJ1-4; 9 nucleotides align to TRBD1. This CDR3 has 14 residues. Losses at the gene ends were 4 bases for V and 8 bases for J; bases not matched to a gene: 6. The germline V gene has CDR1 SGHRS and CDR2 YFSETQ. CDR3 amino acids: CASSTGQGGEKLFF. CDR3 nucleotide sequence: TGCGCCAGCAGCACGGGACAGGGTGGCGAAAAACTGTTTTTT.

The chain recombines TRBV9 with TRBJ1-6; 7 positions match TRBD1. CDR1 and CDR2 from the germline V gene are SGDLS and YYNGEE. The length of the CDR3 is 18 residues. Unmatched junction bases numbered 15, after V lost 3 bases and J lost 6 bases. The CDR3 sequence is CASSALVNTGTVNSPLHF. DNA for the CDR3: TGTGCCAGCAGCGCTCTAGTTAATACCGGGACAGTTAATTCACCCCTCCACTTT.

The chain combines TRBV5-1 with TRBJ2-7, with 9 positions matching TRBD1. J gave up 5 bases and V 4 bases, and 7 bases lay outside the gene matches. The CDR3 extends over 14 amino acids. Germline V gene lookup returns CDR1 SGHRS and CDR2 YFSETQ. The CDR3 reads CASSLQGAVNEQYF. The DNA of the CDR3 is TGCGCCAGCAGCCTACAGGGGGCTGTGAACGAGCAGTACTTC.

The genes are TRBV29-1 and TRBJ2-2, with a weak D call TRBD1 (6 bases). This CDR3 spans 12 amino acids. Germline V gene lookup returns CDR1 SQVTM and CDR2 ANQGSEA. The CDR3 protein is CTTTGNTGELFF. CDR3 coding DNA: TGCACTACGACAGGGAACACCGGGGAGCTGTTTTTT.

The genes are TRBV18 and TRBJ2-7; TRBD1 agrees at 8 bases. Germline loops: CDR1 KGHSH, CDR2 LQKENI. Unmatched junction bases numbered 6, after V lost 2 bases and J lost 6 bases. CDR3 length equals 14 residues. CDR3 bases: TGTGCCAGCTCACCATGGCAGGGGGCTGGCGAGCAGTACTTC. It yields the protein CASSPWQGAGEQYF.

V gene TRBV18 combines with J gene TRBJ2-3; 7 bases align to TRBD2. The germline V gene encodes CDR1 KGHSH and CDR2 LQKENI. The CDR3 sequence is 14 residues long. V trimming: 3 bases; J trimming: 12 bases; junction bases outside the gene matches: 12. This chain's CDR3 is CASSPAASSGTQYF. The CDR3 DNA follows: TGTGCCAGCTCACCCGCCGCATCTAGCGGCACCCAGTATTTT.

The chain recombines TRBV7-6 with TRBJ2-2; maybe TRBD1 (6 bases). The V gene lost 5 bases and the J gene lost 7 bases, with 17 bases spanning the gap. CDR1 SGHVS and CDR2 FNYEAQ come from the germline V gene. The CDR3 loop spans 15 amino acids. The CDR3 region has the DNA TGTGCCAGCAGCGCGGGTACAGGGTATATCGGGGAGCTGTTTTTT. Translating it yields CASSAGTGYIGELFF.

The rearrangement links TRBV10-2 to TRBJ1-6; D remains ambiguous. Trimming removed 2 bases at V and 7 bases at J, with 18 bases between. In germline, CDR1 is WSHSY, CDR2 SAAADI. The CDR3 totals 17 residues. Written as DNA, the CDR3 is TGCGCCAGCAGTGAGGGTTTAATGTCAGGCGCCAATTCACCCCTCCACTTT. Protein: CASSEGLMSGANSPLHF.

This chain connects TRBV7-2 to TRBJ1-2, with a tentative D call TRBD1 (6 bases). V lost 7 bases, J lost 3 bases, and 12 bases lay in between. This CDR3 is 13 amino acids long. Germline CDR1 and CDR2: SGHTA and FQGNSA. The CDR3 sequence: CASTQGAYYGYTF. The CDR3 nucleotides are TGTGCCAGCACACAGGGAGCTTACTATGGCTACACCTTC.